This record covers a single TCR beta chain. Antigen: not known. V was pared by 3 bases and J by 0 bases, with 9 bases between. CDR3 size: 15 residues. Germline lookup yields CDR1 MRHNA and CDR2 SNTAGT. Measured with immunoSEQ multiplex PCR; TCRdb has only the in-frame clones, and not every one. Altogether 200,000 to 250,000 clones are present, around 90% being singletons, with the ten largest covering about 2%. This record comes from a study of cytomegalovirus exposure and HLA in healthy donors. Study details: A later analysis reported the same platform for the roughly 120 validation repertoires and the 666 first-cohort repertoires. General observations from the study: The listing of approximately 160 TCR beta chains classed them as cytomegalovirus-associated.

Sample: PBMCs. The chain has TRBV6-4 and TRBJ2-1; D is perhaps TRBD1 (5 bases). The sequence was obtained from a young woman in good health and CMV-seropositive. Here the CDR3 reads CASSEGHRSYNEQFF. The CDR3 DNA reads TGTGCCAGCAGTGAAGGACATCGCTCCTACAATGAGCAGTTCTTC.